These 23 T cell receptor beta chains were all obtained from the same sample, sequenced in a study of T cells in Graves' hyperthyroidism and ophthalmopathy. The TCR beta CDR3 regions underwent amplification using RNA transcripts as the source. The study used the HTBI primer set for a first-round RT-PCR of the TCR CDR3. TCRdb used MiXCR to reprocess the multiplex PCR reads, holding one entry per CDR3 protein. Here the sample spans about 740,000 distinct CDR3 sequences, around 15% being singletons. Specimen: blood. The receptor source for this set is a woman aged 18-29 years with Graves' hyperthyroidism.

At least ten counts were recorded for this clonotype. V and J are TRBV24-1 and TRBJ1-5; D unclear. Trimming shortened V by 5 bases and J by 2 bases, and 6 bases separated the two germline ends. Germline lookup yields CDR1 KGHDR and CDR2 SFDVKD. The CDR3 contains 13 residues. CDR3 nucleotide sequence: TGTGCCACCAGTGGTGTTGGCAATCAGCCCCAGCATTTT. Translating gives CATSGVGNQPQHF.

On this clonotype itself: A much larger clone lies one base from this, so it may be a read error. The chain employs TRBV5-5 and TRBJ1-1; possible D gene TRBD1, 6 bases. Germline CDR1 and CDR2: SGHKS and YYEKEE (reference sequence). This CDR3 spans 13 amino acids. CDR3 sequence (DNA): TGTGTCAGCAGCGGAACAGGGAATGCTGAAGCTTTCTTT. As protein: CVSSGTGNAEAFF.

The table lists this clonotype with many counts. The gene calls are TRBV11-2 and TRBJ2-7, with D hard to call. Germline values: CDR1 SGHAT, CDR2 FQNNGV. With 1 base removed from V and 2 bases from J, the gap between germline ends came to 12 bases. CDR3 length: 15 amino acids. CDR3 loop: CASSLASAVPYEQYF. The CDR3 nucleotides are TGTGCCAGCAGCTTAGCCTCGGCTGTCCCCTACGAGCAGTACTTC.

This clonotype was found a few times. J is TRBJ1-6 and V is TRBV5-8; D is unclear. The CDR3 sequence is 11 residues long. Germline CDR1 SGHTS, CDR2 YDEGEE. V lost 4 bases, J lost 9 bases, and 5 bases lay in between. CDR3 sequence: CASSLLSPLHF. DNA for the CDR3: TGTGCCAGCAGCCTGCTTTCACCCCTCCACTTT.

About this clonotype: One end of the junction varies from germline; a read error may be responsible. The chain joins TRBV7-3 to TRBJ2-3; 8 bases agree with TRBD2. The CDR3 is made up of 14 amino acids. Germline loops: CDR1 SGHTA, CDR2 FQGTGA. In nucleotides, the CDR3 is TGTGCCAGCAGCCAAAGCGGGAGCACAGATACGCAGTGTTTT. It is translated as CASSQSGSTDTQCF.

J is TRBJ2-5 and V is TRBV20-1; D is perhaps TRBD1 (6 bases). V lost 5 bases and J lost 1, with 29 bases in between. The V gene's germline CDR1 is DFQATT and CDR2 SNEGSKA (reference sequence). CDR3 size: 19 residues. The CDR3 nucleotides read TGCAGTGCTGGCCCCCCCGACAGGCAGGACCGTTGGCGCCAAGAGACCCAGTACTTC. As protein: CSAGPPDRQDRWRQETQYF.

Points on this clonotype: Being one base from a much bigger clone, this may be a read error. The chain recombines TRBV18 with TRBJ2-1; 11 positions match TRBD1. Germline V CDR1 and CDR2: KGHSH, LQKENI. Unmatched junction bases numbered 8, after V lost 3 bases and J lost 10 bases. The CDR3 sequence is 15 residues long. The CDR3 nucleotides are TGTGCCAGCTCACCCAGGGACAGGGGGTCCTACGAGCAGTTCTTC. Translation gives CASSPRDRGSYEQFF.

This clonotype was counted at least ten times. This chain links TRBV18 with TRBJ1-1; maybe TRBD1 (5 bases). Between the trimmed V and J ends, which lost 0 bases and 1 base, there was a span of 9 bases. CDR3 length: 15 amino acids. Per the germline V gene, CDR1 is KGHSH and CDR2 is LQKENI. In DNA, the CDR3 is TGTGCCAGCTCACCACCAAGAGGGGCGAACACTGAAGCTTTCTTT. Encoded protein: CASSPPRGANTEAFF.

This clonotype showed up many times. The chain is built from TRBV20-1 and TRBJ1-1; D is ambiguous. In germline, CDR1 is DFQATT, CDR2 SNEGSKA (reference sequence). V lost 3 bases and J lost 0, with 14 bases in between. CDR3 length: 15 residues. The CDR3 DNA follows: TGCAGTGCTAGCGTGGGTTCAGGCTTGAACACTGAAGCTTTCTTT. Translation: CSASVGSGLNTEAFF.

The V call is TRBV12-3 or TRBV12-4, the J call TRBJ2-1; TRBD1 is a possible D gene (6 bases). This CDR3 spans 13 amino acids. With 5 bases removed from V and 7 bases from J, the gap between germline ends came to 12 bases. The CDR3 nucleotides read TGTGCCAGCAGTATTGACAGGTGGAATGAGCAGTTCTTC. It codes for CASSIDRWNEQFF.

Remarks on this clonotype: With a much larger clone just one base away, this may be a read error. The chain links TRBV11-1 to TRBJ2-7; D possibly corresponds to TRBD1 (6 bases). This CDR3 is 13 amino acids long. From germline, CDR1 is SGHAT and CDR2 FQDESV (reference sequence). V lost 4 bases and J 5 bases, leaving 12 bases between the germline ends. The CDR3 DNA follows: TGTGCCAGCAGCTCGGACAGCCCCCACGAGCAGTACTTC. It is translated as CASSSDSPHEQYF.

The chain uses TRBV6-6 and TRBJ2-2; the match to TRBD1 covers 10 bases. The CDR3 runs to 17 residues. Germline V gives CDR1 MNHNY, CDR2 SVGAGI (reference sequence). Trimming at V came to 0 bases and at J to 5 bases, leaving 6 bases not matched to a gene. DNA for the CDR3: TGTGCCAGCAGTTACTCCCCGGACAGGGGGACAACCGGGGAGCTGTTTTTT. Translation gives CASSYSPDRGTTGELFF.

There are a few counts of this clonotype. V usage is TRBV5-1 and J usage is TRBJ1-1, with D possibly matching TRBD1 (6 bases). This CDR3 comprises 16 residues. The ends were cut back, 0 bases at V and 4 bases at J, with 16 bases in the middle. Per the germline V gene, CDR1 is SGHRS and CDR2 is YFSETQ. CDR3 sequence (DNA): TGCGCCAGCAGCTTGGCCCCGGCAGGGGAAGGCACTGAAGCTTTCTTT. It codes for CASSLAPAGEGTEAFF.

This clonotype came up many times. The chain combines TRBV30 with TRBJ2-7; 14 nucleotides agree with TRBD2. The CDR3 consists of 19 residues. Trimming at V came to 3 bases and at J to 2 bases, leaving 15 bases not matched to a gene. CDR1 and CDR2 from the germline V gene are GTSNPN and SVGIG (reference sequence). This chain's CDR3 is CAWRPRWGLAGEKTYEQYF. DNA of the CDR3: TGTGCCTGGAGACCCCGGTGGGGACTAGCGGGAGAGAAAACCTACGAGCAGTACTTC.

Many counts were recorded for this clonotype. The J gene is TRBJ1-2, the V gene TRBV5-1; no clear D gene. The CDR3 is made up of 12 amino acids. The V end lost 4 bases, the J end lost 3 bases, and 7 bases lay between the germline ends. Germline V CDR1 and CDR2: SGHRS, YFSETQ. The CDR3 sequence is CASSKTDYGYTF. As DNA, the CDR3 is TGCGCCAGCAGCAAAACAGACTATGGCTACACCTTC. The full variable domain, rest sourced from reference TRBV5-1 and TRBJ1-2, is KAGVTQTPRYLIKTRGQQVTLSCSPISGHRSVSWYQQTPGQGLQFLFEYFSETQRNKGNFPGRFSGRQFSNSRSEMNVSTLELGDSALYLCASSKTDYGYTFGSGTRLTVV.

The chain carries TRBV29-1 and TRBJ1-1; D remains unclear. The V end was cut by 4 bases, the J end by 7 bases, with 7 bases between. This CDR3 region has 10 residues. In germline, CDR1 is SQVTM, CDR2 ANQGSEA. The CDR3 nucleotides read TGCAGCGTTGGGACCAATGAAGCTTTCTTT. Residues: CSVGTNEAFF.

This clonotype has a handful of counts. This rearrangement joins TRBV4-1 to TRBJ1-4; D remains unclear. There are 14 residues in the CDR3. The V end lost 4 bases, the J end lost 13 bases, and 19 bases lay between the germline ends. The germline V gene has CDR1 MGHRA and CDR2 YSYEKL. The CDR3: CASSPGWSDAGLFF. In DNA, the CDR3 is TGCGCCAGCAGCCCTGGGTGGTCCGACGCTGGACTGTTTTTT.

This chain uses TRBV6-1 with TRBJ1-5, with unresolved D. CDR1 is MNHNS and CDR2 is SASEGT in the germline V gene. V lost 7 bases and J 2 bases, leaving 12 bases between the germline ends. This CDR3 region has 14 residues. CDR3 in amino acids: CASILSRGNQPQHF. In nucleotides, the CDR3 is TGTGCCAGCATTCTCTCCCGGGGCAATCAGCCCCAGCATTTT.

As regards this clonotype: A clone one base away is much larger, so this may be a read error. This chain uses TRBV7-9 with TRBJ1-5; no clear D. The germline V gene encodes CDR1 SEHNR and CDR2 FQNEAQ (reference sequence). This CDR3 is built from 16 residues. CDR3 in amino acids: CAGSLEGSKPNQPQHF. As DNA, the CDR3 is TGTGCCGGCAGCTTAGAGGGATCCAAACCCAATCAGCCCCAGCATTTT.

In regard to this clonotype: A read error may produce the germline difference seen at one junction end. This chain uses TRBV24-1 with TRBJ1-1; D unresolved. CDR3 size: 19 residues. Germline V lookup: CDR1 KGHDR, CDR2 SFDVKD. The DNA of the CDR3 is TGTGCCACCAGTGATTTCGAGGTGCCCCCGAGGGTAGTGAACACTGAAGCTTCCTTT. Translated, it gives CATSDFEVPPRVVNTEASF.

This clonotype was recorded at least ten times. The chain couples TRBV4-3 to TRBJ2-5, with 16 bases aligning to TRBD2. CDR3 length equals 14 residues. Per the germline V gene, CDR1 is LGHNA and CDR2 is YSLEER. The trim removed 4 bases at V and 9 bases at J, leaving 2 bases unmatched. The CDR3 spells CASSPGLAGGAQYF. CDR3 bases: TGCGCCAGCAGCCCGGGACTAGCGGGGGGGGCCCAGTACTTC.

This chain's CDR3 is CASSGRQGNTQETQYF. Written as DNA, the CDR3 is TGTGCCAGCAGTGGCAGACAGGGAAACACTCAAGAGACCCAGTACTTC. The chain couples TRBV6-1 to TRBJ2-5, with 7 bases that match TRBD1. The trim removed 4 bases at V and 2 bases at J, leaving 10 bases unmatched. The CDR3 consists of 16 residues. From germline, CDR1 is MNHNS and CDR2 SASEGT.

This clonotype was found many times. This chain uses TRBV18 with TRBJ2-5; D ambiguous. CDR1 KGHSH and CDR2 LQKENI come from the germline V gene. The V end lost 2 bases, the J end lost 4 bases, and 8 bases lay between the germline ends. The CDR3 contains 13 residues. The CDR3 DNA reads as TGTGCCAGCTCACCAGTCTATGGAGAGACCCAGTACTTC. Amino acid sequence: CASSPVYGETQYF.